This TCR beta chain was recorded in a study of spatial heterogeneity in lung cancer. About the research overall: Available PBMC from follow-up, collected a median of around two years after resection, underwent sequencing. On average, each unique TCR and UMI combination appeared more than ten times in raw reads.

Trimming took 0 bases from V and 6 from J, leaving 11 bases between them. The CDR3 is 14 residues long. The germline CDR1 and CDR2 sequences are LGHNA and YNFKEQ. The time point here: blood at routine non-recurrence follow-up after resection. TCRs were sequenced from unsorted whole RNA of tumor, nontumor lung or PBMC. Each CDR3 protein is one row after TCRdb ran MiXCR on the 5' RACE reads. Of fewer than 20,000 distinct CDR3 sequences detected, less than 9.5% appear once; the ten largest clones hold around 20%. Comments on this clonotype: The antigen remains unidentified.

Overall study findings and caveats: The appearance of ubiquitous expanded tumor TCRs in blood was greater at resection than follow-up.

This clonotype was sampled from a male donor with early-stage non-small cell lung cancer. Sequencing used PBMCs, obtained at follow-up. This rearrangement joins TRBV4-2 to TRBJ1-1; D uncertain. This chain's CDR3 is CASSQDGLRSEAFF. In DNA, the CDR3 is TGTGCCAGCAGCCAAGATGGGCTTCGATCTGAAGCTTTCTTT.